The 26 T cell receptor beta chains in this list originate from one sample, sequenced in a study of shared clonotypes between healthy human individuals. Clones were read by immunoSEQ multiplex PCR, and TCRdb kept only the in-frame ones, dropping some. The profile shows around 1,100,000 clones, roughly 80% of them singletons. The sample taken for sequencing was memory CD4+ T cells from PBMCs. Described subset: CD45RA-negative fraction. These receptors were taken from a man aged 18 to 29 in good health. Some clones in this sample may be carry-over from other donors' samples.

There are a few counts of this clone. V gene TRBV28 combines with J gene TRBJ2-7; no reliable D call. The CDR3 totals 13 residues. The germline V gene has CDR1 MDHEN and CDR2 SYDVKM. V was clipped by 7 bases and J by 3 bases, with 13 bases between them. The CDR3 spells CASTTPPSYEQYF. The CDR3 coding sequence is TGTGCCAGCACCACCCCCCCCAGCTACGAGCAGTACTTC.

This clone appeared many times. This chain links TRBV28 with TRBJ2-3; D may be TRBD1 (6 bases). Germline lookup yields CDR1 MDHEN and CDR2 SYDVKM. Trimming removed 6 bases at V and 6 bases at J, with 13 bases between. CDR3 size: 13 residues. The DNA of the CDR3 is TGTGCCAGCAGGCTTCCAACAGGGGATACGCAGTATTTT. Translating gives CASRLPTGDTQYF.

The chain carries TRBV5-4 and TRBJ1-2; 7 nucleotides match TRBD1. V lost 0 bases, J lost 5 bases, and 7 bases stayed unmatched. Germline-derived CDR1 and CDR2 are SGHNT and YYREEE (reference sequence). The CDR3 runs 15 residues. This CDR3 is CASSLVGQVAYGYTF. In DNA form, the CDR3 reads TGTGCCAGCAGCTTGGTCGGACAGGTGGCATATGGCTACACCTTC. Filled out from reference TRBV5-4 and TRBJ1-2, the complete variable domain reads ETGVTQSPTHLIKTRGQQVTLRCSSQSGHNTVSWYQQALGQGPQFIFQYYREEENGRGNFPPRFSGLQFPNYSSELNVNALELDDSALYLCASSLVGQVAYGYTFGSGTRLTVV.

The CDR3 DNA reads as TGCGCCAGCAGCGTGACAGGGTACCAAGAGACCCAGTACTTC. It is translated as CASSVTGYQETQYF. This chain links TRBV5-1 with TRBJ2-5, with 7 bases matching TRBD1. The junction had 3 bases not matched to a gene; V was cut back by 4 bases and J by 0 bases. The germline V gene has CDR1 SGHRS and CDR2 YFSETQ. The CDR3 consists of 14 residues.

This chain uses TRBV10-3 with TRBJ1-1; D ambiguous. V was shortened by 5 bases and J by 1 base, with 14 bases between the two germline ends. Germline-derived CDR1 and CDR2 are ENHRY and SYGVKD. This CDR3 comprises 15 residues. The CDR3 DNA follows: TGTGCCATCAGTAGTCCCAGCGAGGGGAACACTGAAGCTTTCTTT. This codes for CAISSPSEGNTEAFF.

The chain combines TRBV7-2 with TRBJ2-5; no clear D gene. The CDR3 contains 15 residues. Per the germline V gene, CDR1 is SGHTA and CDR2 is FQGNSA. V lost 1 base, J lost 5 bases, and 14 bases lay in between. The CDR3 reads CASSLDSGARETQYF. The CDR3 coding sequence is TGTGCCAGCAGCTTAGACTCCGGAGCAAGGGAGACCCAGTACTTC.

The chain couples TRBV5-1 to TRBJ2-7; TRBD2 matches 8 bases. The CDR3 length is 15 residues. Germline V gene lookup returns CDR1 SGHRS and CDR2 YFSETQ. With 0 bases clipped from V and 1 base from J, the junction kept 3 bases outside the gene matches. The CDR3 sequence is CASSLATGGSYEQYF. Written as DNA, the CDR3 is TGCGCCAGCAGCTTGGCAACGGGAGGGTCCTACGAGCAGTACTTC.

The CDR3 sequence: CANTRFLGGELFF. DNA of the CDR3: TGTGCCAATACACGATTTCTGGGCGGGGAGCTGTTTTTT. The chain joins TRBV30 to TRBJ2-2; D is unresolved. V lost 8 bases and J 7 bases, leaving 17 bases between the germline ends. This CDR3 is built from 13 residues. The germline V gene has CDR1 GTSNPN and CDR2 SVGIG (reference sequence).

This rearrangement joins TRBV7-8 to TRBJ2-7, with TRBD2 as a possible D gene (5 bases). The CDR3 extends over 13 amino acids. Germline lookup yields CDR1 SGHVS and CDR2 FQNEAQ. Between the trimmed V and J ends, which lost 2 bases and 6 bases, there was a span of 11 bases. Here the CDR3 reads CASSLLGRAEQYF. CDR3 coding DNA: TGTGCCAGCAGCTTACTTGGGCGGGCCGAGCAGTACTTC.

The chain combines TRBV30 with TRBJ1-4, with TRBD1 matching over 7 bases. CDR3 length equals 14 residues. J was trimmed by 6 bases and V by 3 bases; bases with no gene match: 7. CDR1 and CDR2 from the germline V gene are GTSNPN and SVGIG (reference sequence). CDR3 protein: CAWSLGGQDEKLFF. CDR3 DNA: TGTGCCTGGAGCCTAGGGGGCCAGGATGAAAAACTGTTTTTT.

Concerning this clone: Other DNA sequences in the sample encode the same CDR3. The chain has TRBV28 and TRBJ1-4; 8 nucleotides align to TRBD1. CDR3 length equals 15 residues. J lost 7 bases, V lost 3 bases, and 7 bases had no gene match. Germline V gene sequence: CDR1 MDHEN, CDR2 SYDVKM. CDR3: CASSFPGQGGEKLFF. The CDR3 DNA sequence: TGTGCCAGCAGTTTCCCCGGACAGGGAGGTGAAAAACTGTTTTTT.

This chain connects TRBV7-3 to TRBJ2-3; perhaps TRBD2 as D (6 bases). This CDR3 has 14 residues. In germline, CDR1 is SGHTA, CDR2 FQGTGA. V lost 1 base and J lost 2, with 7 bases in between. The CDR3 sequence: CASSLRRDTDTQYF. CDR3 in DNA: TGTGCCAGCAGCTTAAGGCGGGACACAGATACGCAGTATTTT. The whole variable domain, filled in from reference TRBV7-3 and TRBJ2-3, reads GAGVSQTPSNKVTEKGKYVELRCDPISGHTALYWYRQSLGQGPEFLIYFQGTGAADDSGLPNDRFFAVRPEGSVSTLKIQRTERGDSAVYLCASSLRRDTDTQYFGPGTRLTVL.

J is TRBJ2-7 and V is TRBV19; 11 nucleotides agree with TRBD2. Per the germline V gene, CDR1 is LNHDA and CDR2 is SQIVND (reference sequence). This CDR3 has 20 amino acids. V dropped 6 bases and J dropped 4; count of bases not matched to a gene: 23. CDR3 sequence: CASSARHGLAGGGVAYEQYF. The CDR3 DNA reads as TGTGCCAGTAGCGCCCGACATGGCCTAGCGGGAGGAGGAGTCGCGTACGAGCAGTACTTC. Combining the CDR3 with reference TRBV19 and TRBJ2-7 gives the whole variable domain DGGITQSPKYLFRKEGQNVTLSCEQNLNHDAMYWYRQDPGQGLRLIYYSQIVNDFQKGDIAEGYSVSREKKESFPLTVTSAQKNPTAFYLCASSARHGLAGGGVAYEQYFGPGTRLTVT.

J is TRBJ2-1 and V is TRBV19; TRBD1 agrees at 7 bases. CDR3 size: 15 residues. Trimming took 5 bases from V and 2 from J; bases not matched to a gene: 6. Germline V lookup: CDR1 LNHDA, CDR2 SQIVND (reference sequence). As DNA, the CDR3 is TGTGCCAGTAGTCGACAGGGATTCACCTACAATGAGCAGTTCTTC. This translates into CASSRQGFTYNEQFF. The whole variable domain, remainder taken from reference TRBV19 and TRBJ2-1, is DGGITQSPKYLFRKEGQNVTLSCEQNLNHDAMYWYRQDPGQGLRLIYYSQIVNDFQKGDIAEGYSVSREKKESFPLTVTSAQKNPTAFYLCASSRQGFTYNEQFFGPGTRLTVL.

The rearrangement uses TRBV19 and TRBJ1-5; D possibly corresponds to TRBD1 (6 bases). The V and J ends lost 6 bases and 3 bases respectively, with 15 bases between them. This CDR3 contains 15 residues. Looked up from germline, CDR1 is LNHDA and CDR2 is SQIVND (reference sequence). DNA of the CDR3: TGTGCCAGTAGCAACAGGGTCTTTATCAATCAGCCCCAGCATTTT. The encoded protein is CASSNRVFINQPQHF.

The chain links TRBV7-2 to TRBJ1-1; D unclear. Germline CDR1 SGHTA, CDR2 FQGNSA. The ends were cut back, 5 bases at V and 5 bases at J, with 12 bases in the middle. The CDR3 loop spans 13 amino acids. The CDR3 here is CASSHPRRTEAFF. In DNA form, the CDR3 reads TGTGCCAGCAGCCACCCACGCCGGACTGAAGCTTTCTTT.

In this sample, this clone turned up a few times. V usage is TRBV7-2 and J usage is TRBJ1-2, with 11 bases identical to TRBD1. Germline-derived CDR1 and CDR2 are SGHTA and FQGNSA. With 5 bases clipped from V and 6 bases from J, the junction kept 2 bases outside the gene matches. The CDR3 is 13 residues long. The CDR3 reads CASSPDRGHGYTF. The CDR3, as DNA: TGTGCCAGCAGCCCGGACAGGGGGCATGGCTACACCTTC. Drawing the rest from reference TRBV7-2 and TRBJ1-2, the complete variable domain is GAGVSQSPSNKVTEKGKDVELRCDPISGHTALYWYRQSLGQGLEFLIYFQGNSAPDKSGLPSDRFSAERTGGSVSTLTIQRTQQEDSAVYLCASSPDRGHGYTFGSGTRLTVV.

The CDR3, as DNA: TGCGCCAGCACCCTAGGGACAGTAGTGCCCTCCTACGAGCAGTACTTC. Translating gives CASTLGTVVPSYEQYF. The chain recombines TRBV5-1 with TRBJ2-7, with 7 bases that match TRBD1. The CDR3 runs 16 residues. Germline-derived CDR1 and CDR2 are SGHRS and YFSETQ. The ends lost 6 bases at V and 0 bases at J; junction bases unmatched: 12.

Turning to this clone: It may be a read error: a sequence one base away is much more abundant. Additional DNA sequences in this sample encode the identical CDR3. The rearrangement uses TRBV5-1 and TRBJ1-1, with D tentatively TRBD1 (5 bases). The germline gives CDR1 SGHRS, CDR2 YFSETQ. This CDR3 has 14 amino acids. CDR3 nucleotide sequence: TGCGCCAGCAGCTTCGGGGCGGCGGGCACTGAAGCCTTCTTT. It translates to CASSFGAAGTEAFF.

This clone has a single count. This chain joins TRBV18 and TRBJ1-3, with D possibly TRBD1 on 6 matching bases. Looked up from germline, CDR1 is KGHSH and CDR2 is LQKENI. Trimming removed 11 bases from V and 0 bases from J, with 17 bases in between. CDR3 length: 15 amino acids. The CDR3 coding sequence is TGTGCCCCTTTCGGACAGCGGCACTCTGGAAACACCATATATTTT. Its protein product is CAPFGQRHSGNTIYF.

The V call is TRBV5-1, the J call TRBJ1-5; 8 bases are a match to TRBD1. V lost 0 bases and J lost 4; bases outside the gene matches: 3. CDR3 length: 15 amino acids. Germline assignment: CDR1 SGHRS and CDR2 YFSETQ. This CDR3 is CASSLETGANQPQHF. In nucleotides, the CDR3 is TGCGCCAGCAGCTTGGAGACAGGGGCAAATCAGCCCCAGCATTTT.

V gene TRBV20-1 combines with J gene TRBJ2-7, with 10 bases that match TRBD2. V gave up 2 bases and J gave up 12 bases; unmatched junction bases: 4. Looked up from germline, CDR1 is DFQATT and CDR2 is SNEGSKA (reference sequence). There are 11 residues in the CDR3. The chain's CDR3 is CSARSLAGAYF. The DNA of the CDR3 is TGCAGTGCTAGATCCCTAGCGGGAGCGTACTTC.

V is TRBV14 and J is TRBJ2-7; no clear D gene. The V gene's germline CDR1 is SGHDN and CDR2 FVKESK. Trimming pared 2 bases from V and 3 bases from J, leaving 11 bases between. This CDR3 spans 14 amino acids. The CDR3 loop reads CASSQTGTLYEQYF. DNA for the CDR3: TGTGCCAGCAGCCAAACCGGAACCCTCTACGAGCAGTACTTC. The entire variable domain, with the rest obtained from reference TRBV14 and TRBJ2-7, is as follows: EAGVTQFPSHSVIEKGQTVTLRCDPISGHDNLYWYRRVMGKEIKFLLHFVKESKQDESGMPNNRFLAERTGGTYSTLKVQPAELEDSGVYFCASSQTGTLYEQYFGPGTRLTVT.

In DNA, the CDR3 is TGTGCCTTGGGACAGAATCGAAGGGGGGCCGGGGAGCTGTTTTTT. This encodes CALGQNRRGAGELFF. The rearrangement links TRBV30 to TRBJ2-2; D is perhaps TRBD1 (7 bases). Germline V gene data show CDR1 as GTSNPN and CDR2 as SVGIG (reference sequence). The ends were cut back, 7 bases at V and 6 bases at J, with 21 bases in the middle. The CDR3 has 15 residues.

There are many counts of this clone. The chain joins TRBV28 to TRBJ2-3, with 9 positions matching TRBD2. The CDR3 is made up of 16 amino acids. CDR1 and CDR2 from the germline V gene are MDHEN and SYDVKM. J lost 4 bases, V lost 2 bases, and 7 bases had no gene match. This CDR3 is CASSLDLAGGADTQYF. For the CDR3, the DNA is TGTGCCAGCAGTTTAGATCTGGCGGGAGGGGCAGATACGCAGTATTTT.

The CDR3 is CASSPTSGVSFSGANVLTF. The CDR3 nucleotides read TGTGCCAGCAGCCCAACCTCAGGGGTCTCCTTCTCTGGGGCCAACGTCCTGACTTTC. V usage is TRBV4-2 and J usage is TRBJ2-6, with D maybe TRBD1 (6 bases). Trimming removed 4 bases from V and 0 bases from J, with 19 bases in between. Germline values: CDR1 LGHNA, CDR2 YNFKEQ. The CDR3 runs 19 residues.